The TCR beta chain described here comes from a study of T cells after yellow fever vaccination. Study-wide context: Low-cell-number fractions were prepared with SMART-Seq v4 Ultra Low Input.

Trimming shortened V by 5 bases and J by 0 bases, and 8 bases separated the two germline ends. The CDR3 extends over 14 amino acids. Germline-derived CDR1 and CDR2 are SEHNR and FQNEAQ (reference sequence). This clonotype has just a few counts. Its antigen is currently unknown. Template-switching 5'RACE yielded the TCR cDNA; a universal primer site and UMIs were added in the process. Via MiXCR, TCRdb re-called the 5' RACE reads, giving one row per CDR3 protein. The table has a few hundred thousand distinct CDR3 sequences, 8.5% to 10% seen once. General study results and limits: The appearance of a small share of clonotypes in both CD4 and CD8 compartments was observed.

Sequencing used CD4+ T cells sorted from PBMCs, obtained 5 days after the yellow fever booster vaccination. The receptor comes from a man between 18 and 29 years old who received the YFV17D yellow fever vaccine. The gene calls are TRBV7-9 and TRBJ2-1, with D unresolved. This chain's CDR3 is CASSPPRSYNEQFF. CDR3 nucleotides: TGTGCCAGCAGCCCCCCGCGCTCCTACAATGAGCAGTTCTTC. Full variable domain (outside the CDR3, taken from reference TRBV7-9 and TRBJ2-1): DTGVSQNPRHKITKRGQNVTFRCDPISEHNRLYWYRQTLGQGPEFLTYFQNEAQLEKSRLLSDRFSAERPKGSFSTLEIQRTEQGDSAMYLCASSPPRSYNEQFFGPGTRLTVL.